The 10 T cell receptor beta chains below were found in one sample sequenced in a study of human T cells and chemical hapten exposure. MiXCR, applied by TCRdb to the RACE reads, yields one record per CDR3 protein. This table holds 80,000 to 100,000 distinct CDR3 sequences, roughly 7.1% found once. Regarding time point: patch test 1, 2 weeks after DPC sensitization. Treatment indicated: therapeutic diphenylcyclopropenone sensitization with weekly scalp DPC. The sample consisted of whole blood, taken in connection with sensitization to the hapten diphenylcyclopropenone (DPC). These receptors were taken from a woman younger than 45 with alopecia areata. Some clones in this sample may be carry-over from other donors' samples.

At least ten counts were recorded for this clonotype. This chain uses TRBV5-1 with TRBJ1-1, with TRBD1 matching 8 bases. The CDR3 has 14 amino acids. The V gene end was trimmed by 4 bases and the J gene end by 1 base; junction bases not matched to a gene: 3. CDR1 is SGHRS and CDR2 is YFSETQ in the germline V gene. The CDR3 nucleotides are TGCGCCAGCAGCCCGGGGACAGGGAACACTGAAGCTTTCTTT. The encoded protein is CASSPGTGNTEAFF.

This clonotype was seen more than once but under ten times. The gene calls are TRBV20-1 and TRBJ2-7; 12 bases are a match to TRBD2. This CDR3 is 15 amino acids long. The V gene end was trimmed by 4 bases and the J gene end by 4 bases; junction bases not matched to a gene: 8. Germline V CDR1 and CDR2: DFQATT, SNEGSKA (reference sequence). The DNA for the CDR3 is TGCAGTGCTACCAAACCGACTAGCGGGAGTTACGAGCAGTACTTC. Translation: CSATKPTSGSYEQYF.

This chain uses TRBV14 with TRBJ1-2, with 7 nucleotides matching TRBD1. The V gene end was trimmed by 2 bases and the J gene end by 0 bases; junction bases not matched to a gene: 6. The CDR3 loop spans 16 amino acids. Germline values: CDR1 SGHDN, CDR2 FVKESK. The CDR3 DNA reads TGTGCCAGCAGCCAATTTGCAGGGGGACCTAACTATGGCTACACCTTC. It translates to CASSQFAGGPNYGYTF.

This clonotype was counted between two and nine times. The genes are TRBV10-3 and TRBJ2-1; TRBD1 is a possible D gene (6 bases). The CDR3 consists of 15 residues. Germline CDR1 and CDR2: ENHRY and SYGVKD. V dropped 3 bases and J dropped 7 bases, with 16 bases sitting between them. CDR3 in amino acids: CAISDINARGNEQFF. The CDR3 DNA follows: TGTGCCATCAGTGATATTAACGCGAGGGGGAATGAGCAGTTCTTC.

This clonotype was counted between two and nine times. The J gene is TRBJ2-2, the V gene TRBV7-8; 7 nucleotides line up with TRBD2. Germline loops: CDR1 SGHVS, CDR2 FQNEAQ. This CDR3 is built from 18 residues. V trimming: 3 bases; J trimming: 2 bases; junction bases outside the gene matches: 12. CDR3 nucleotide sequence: TGTGCCAGCAGCTTCCGCCGGATAAGCGGGGCCAACACCGGGGAGCTGTTTTTT. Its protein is CASSFRRISGANTGELFF.

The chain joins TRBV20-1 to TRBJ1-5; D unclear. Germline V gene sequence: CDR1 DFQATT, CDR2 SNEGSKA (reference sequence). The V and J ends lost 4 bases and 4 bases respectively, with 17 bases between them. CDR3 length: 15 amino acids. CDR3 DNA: TGCAGTGCTACTCACGGGTCGGTGAGAAATCAGCCCCAGCATTTT. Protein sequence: CSATHGSVRNQPQHF.

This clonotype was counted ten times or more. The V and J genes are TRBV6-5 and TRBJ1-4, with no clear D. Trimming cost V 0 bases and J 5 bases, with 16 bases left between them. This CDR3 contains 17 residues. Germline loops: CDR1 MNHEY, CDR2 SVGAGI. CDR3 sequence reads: CASSYSMPRNTNEKLFF. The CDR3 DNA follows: TGTGCCAGCAGTTACTCGATGCCGAGAAATACGAATGAAAAACTGTTTTTT.

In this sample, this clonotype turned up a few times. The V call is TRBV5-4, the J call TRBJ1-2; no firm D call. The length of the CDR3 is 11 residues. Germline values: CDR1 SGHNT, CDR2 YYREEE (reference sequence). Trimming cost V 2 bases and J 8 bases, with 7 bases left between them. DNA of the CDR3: TGTGCCAGCAGCTTTGACGGGGGCTACACCTTC. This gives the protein CASSFDGGYTF.

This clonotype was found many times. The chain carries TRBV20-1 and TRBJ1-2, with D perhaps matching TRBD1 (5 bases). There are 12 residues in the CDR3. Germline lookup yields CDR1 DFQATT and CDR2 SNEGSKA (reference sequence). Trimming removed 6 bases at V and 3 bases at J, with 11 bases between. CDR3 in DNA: TGCAGTGCGTTGGGGGTTGACTATGGCTACACCTTC. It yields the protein CSALGVDYGYTF.

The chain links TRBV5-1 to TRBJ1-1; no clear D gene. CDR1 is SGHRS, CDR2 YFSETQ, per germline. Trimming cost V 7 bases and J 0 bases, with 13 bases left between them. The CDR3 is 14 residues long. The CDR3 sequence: CASSLLTVNTEAFF. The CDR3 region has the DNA TGCGCCAGCTCCCTCCTAACGGTGAACACTGAAGCTTTCTTT.